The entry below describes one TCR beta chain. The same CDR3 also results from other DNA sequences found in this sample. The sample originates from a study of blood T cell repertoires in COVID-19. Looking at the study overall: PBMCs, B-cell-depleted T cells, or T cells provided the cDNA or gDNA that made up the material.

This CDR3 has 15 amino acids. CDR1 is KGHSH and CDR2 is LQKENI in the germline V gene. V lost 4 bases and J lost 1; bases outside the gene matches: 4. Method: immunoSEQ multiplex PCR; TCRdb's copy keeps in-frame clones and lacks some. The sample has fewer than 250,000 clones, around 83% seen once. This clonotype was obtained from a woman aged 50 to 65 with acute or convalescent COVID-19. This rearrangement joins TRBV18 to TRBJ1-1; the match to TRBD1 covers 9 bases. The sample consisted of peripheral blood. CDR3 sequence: CASSLGQGPNTEAFF. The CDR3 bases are TGTGCCAGCTCACTCGGACAGGGGCCGAACACTGAAGCTTTCTTT. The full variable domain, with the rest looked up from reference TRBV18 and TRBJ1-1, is NAGVMQNPRHLVRRRGQEARLRCSPMKGHSHVYWYRQLPEEGLKFMVYLQKENIIDESGMPKERFSAEFPKEGPSILRIQQVVRGDSAAYFCASSLGQGPNTEAFFGQGTRLTVV.